This TCR beta chain is drawn from a study of T cell clonality in common variable immunodeficiency. Overall study findings and caveats: Common variable immunodeficiency TCR beta sequences reportedly had fewer deletions and N-nucleotide insertions.

Assay: immunoSEQ multiplex PCR; the TCRdb copy retains only in-frame clones and omits some. Recorded here are roughly 52,000 clones, none singletons. This clone was detected many times. Its antigen is currently unknown. The CDR3 extends 3 residues past the end of the read, so its final part is completed from the germline J gene. CDR3 length: 16 amino acids. Germline CDR1 SGDLS, CDR2 YYNGEE. V lost 3 bases, J lost 9 bases, and 9 bases stayed unmatched. This sequence joins TRBV9 and TRBJ2-1; 13 bases are shared with TRBD2. Sequencing was done on a sample of peripheral blood mononuclear cells. The source is a person aged 18 to 70 in good health. CDR3 loop: CASSGGGTSGIGEQFF. Incomplete CDR3 DNA: TGTGCCAGCAGCGGTGGAGGGACTAGCGGGATTGGTGAG.